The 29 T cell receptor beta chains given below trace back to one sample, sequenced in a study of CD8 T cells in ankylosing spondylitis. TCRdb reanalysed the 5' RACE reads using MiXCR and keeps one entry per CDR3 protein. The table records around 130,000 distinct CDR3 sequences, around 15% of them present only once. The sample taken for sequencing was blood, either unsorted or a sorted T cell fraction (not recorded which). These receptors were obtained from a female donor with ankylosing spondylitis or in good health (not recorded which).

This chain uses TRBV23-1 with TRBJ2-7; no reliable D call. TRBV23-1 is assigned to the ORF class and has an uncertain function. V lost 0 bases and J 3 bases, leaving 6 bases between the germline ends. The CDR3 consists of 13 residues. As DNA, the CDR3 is TGCGCCAGCAGTCAATCGGCCTTCTACGAGCAGTACTTC. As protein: CASSQSAFYEQYF.

As DNA, the CDR3 is TGTGCCAGCAGCTTGATCGTGGGAGGCACAGATACGCAGTATTTT. Residues: CASSLIVGGTDTQYF. The chain combines TRBV7-9 with TRBJ2-3; TRBD2 might be the D (5 bases). Trimming removed 3 bases from V and 1 base from J, with 11 bases in between. Germline V lookup: CDR1 SEHNR, CDR2 FQNEAQ (reference sequence). The CDR3 runs 15 residues.

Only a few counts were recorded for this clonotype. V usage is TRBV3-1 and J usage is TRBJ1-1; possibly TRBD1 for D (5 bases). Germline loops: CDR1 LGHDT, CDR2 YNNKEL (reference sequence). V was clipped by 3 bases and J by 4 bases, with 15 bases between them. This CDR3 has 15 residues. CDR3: CASSHYAGSGTEAFF. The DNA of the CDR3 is TGTGCCAGCAGCCATTATGCAGGGTCGGGCACTGAAGCTTTCTTT. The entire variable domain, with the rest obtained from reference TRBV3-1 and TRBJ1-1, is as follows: DTAVSQTPKYLVTQMGNDKSIKCEQNLGHDTMYWYKQDSKKFLKIMFSYNNKELIINETVPNRFSPKSPDKAHLNLHINSLELGDSAVYFCASSHYAGSGTEAFFGQGTRLTVV.

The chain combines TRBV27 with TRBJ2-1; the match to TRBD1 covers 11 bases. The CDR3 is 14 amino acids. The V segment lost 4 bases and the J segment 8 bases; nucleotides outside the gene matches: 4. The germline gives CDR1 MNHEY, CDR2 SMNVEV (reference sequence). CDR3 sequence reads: CASSSGTGGHEQFF. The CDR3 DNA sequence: TGTGCCAGCAGTTCCGGGACAGGGGGACATGAGCAGTTCTTC.

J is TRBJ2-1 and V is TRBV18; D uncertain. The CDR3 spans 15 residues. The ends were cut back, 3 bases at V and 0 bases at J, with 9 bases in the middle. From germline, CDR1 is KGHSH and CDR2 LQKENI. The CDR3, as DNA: TGTGCCAGCTCACCGGGCACAGTCTCCTACAATGAGCAGTTCTTC. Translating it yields CASSPGTVSYNEQFF.

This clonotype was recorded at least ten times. CDR3 sequence: CASSEVLQSVNEQFF. The CDR3 nucleotides are TGTGCCAGCAGCGAAGTACTACAAAGCGTGAATGAGCAGTTCTTC. The chain carries TRBV5-6 and TRBJ2-1, with D hard to call. V lost 4 bases to trimming and J lost 7 bases, with 18 bases between them. CDR1 and CDR2 from the germline V gene are SGHDT and YYEEEE. CDR3 length: 15 residues.

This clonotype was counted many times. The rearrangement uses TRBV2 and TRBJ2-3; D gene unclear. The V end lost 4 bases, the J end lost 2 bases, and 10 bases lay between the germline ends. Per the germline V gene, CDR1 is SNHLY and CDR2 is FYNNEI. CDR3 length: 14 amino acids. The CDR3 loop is CASSARATTDTQYF. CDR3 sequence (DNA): TGTGCCAGCAGTGCTAGGGCTACCACAGATACGCAGTATTTT.

The CDR3 bases are TGCGCCAGCAGCTCTACTAGCGGGAGGGCCTATGAGCAGTTCTTC. Residues: CASSSTSGRAYEQFF. This chain joins TRBV5-1 and TRBJ2-1, with 13 bases aligning to TRBD2. The CDR3 contains 15 residues. The germline V gene has CDR1 SGHRS and CDR2 YFSETQ. The V segment lost 3 bases and the J segment 8 bases; nucleotides outside the gene matches: 5.

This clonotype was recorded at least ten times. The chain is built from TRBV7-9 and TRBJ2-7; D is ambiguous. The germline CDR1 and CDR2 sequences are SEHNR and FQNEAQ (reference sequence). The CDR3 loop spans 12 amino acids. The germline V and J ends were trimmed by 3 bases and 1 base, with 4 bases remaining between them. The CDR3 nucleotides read TGTGCCAGCAGCTTTTCTTCCTACGAGCAGTACTTC. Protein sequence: CASSFSSYEQYF.

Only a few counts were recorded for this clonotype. In DNA, the CDR3 is TGTGCCAGCAGCCCACTGAACACTGAAGCTTTCTTT. Amino acids: CASSPLNTEAFF. This chain links TRBV5-5 with TRBJ1-1; D is undetermined. The CDR3 has 12 residues. Germline V CDR1 and CDR2: SGHKS, YYEKEE (reference sequence). V was cut by 4 bases and J by 0 bases, with 4 bases left in between.

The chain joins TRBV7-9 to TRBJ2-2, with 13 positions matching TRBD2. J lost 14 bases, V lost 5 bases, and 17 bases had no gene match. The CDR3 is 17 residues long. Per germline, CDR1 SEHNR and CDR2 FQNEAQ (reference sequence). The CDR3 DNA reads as TGTGCCAGCAGCGGCCGGACTAGCGGGGGTAACACCGGGGGTCTGTTTTTT. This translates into CASSGRTSGGNTGGLFF.

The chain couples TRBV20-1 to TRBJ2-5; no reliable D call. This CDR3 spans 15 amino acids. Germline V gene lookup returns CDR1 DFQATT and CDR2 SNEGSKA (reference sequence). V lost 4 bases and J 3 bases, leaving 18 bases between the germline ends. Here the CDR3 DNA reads TGCAGTGCTAAAGGGCAGGCCCAAACCAAAGAGACCCAGTACTTC. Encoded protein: CSAKGQAQTKETQYF.

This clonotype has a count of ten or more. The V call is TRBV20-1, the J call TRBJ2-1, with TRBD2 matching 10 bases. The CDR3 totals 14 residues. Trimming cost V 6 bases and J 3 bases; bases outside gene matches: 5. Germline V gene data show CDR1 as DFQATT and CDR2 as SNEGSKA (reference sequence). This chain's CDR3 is CSARTSGNYNEQFF. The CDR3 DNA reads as TGCAGTGCCCGGACTAGCGGAAACTACAATGAGCAGTTCTTC.

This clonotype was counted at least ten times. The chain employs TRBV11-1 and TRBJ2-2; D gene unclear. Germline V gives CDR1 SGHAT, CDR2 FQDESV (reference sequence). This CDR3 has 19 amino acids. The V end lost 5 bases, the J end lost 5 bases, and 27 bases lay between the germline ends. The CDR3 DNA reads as TGTGCCAGCAGCGCCGGAGCTAAATCAGGATCGGGTCAAACCGGGGAGCTGTTTTTT. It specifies CASSAGAKSGSGQTGELFF.

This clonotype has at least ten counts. CDR3 sequence reads: CASSLSAPYNEQFF. The CDR3 region has the DNA TGTGCCAGCAGCCTCAGTGCGCCCTACAATGAGCAGTTCTTC. V is TRBV7-2 and J is TRBJ2-1; D unclear. V gave up 5 bases and J gave up 2 bases, with 10 bases separating them. CDR1 and CDR2 (germline): SGHTA, FQGNSA. The length of the CDR3 is 14 residues.

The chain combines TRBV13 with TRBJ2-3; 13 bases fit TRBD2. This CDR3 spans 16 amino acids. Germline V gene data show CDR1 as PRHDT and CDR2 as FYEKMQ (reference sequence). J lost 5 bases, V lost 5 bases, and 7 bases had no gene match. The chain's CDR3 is CASSVTSGGAEDTQYF. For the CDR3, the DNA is TGTGCCAGCAGCGTCACTAGCGGGGGGGCCGAAGATACGCAGTATTTT.

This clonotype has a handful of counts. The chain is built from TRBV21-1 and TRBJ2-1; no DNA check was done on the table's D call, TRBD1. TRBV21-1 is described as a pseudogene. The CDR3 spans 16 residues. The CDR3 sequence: CASSKGGTGGFNEQFF. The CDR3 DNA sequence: TGTGCCAGCAGCAAAGGTGGGACAGGGGGCTTCAATGAGCAGTTCTTC.

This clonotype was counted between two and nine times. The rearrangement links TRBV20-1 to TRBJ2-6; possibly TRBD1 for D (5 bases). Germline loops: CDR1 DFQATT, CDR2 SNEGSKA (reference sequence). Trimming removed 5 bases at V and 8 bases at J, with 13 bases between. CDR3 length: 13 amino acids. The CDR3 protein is CSAPVQGSNVLTF. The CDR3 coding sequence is TGCAGTGCTCCTGTGCAGGGTTCCAACGTCCTGACTTTC.

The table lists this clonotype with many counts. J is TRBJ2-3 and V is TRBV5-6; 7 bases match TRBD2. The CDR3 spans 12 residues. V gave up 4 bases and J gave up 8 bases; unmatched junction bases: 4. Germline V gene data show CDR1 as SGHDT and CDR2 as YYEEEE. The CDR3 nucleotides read TGTGCCAGCAGCAAACTAGCGCCTACGCAGTATTTT. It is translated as CASSKLAPTQYF.

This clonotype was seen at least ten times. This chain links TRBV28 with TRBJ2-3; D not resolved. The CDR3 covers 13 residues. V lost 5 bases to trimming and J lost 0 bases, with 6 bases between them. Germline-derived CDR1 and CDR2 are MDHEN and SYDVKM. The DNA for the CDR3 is TGTGCCAGCAGTAACCCTAGCACAGATACGCAGTATTTT. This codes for CASSNPSTDTQYF.

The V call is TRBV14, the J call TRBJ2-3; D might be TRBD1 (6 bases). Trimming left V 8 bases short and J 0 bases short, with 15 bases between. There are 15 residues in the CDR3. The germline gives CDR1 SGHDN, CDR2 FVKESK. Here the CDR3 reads CASAPIDRSTDTQYF. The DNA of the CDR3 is TGTGCCAGCGCGCCGATAGACAGGAGCACAGATACGCAGTATTTT.

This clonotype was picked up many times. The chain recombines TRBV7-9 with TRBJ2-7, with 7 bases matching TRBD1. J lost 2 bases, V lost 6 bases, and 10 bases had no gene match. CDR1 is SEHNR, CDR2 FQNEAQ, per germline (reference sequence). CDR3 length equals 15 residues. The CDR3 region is CASSSTRQGAYEQYF. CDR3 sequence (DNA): TGTGCCAGCAGTTCAACAAGACAGGGAGCCTACGAGCAGTACTTC.

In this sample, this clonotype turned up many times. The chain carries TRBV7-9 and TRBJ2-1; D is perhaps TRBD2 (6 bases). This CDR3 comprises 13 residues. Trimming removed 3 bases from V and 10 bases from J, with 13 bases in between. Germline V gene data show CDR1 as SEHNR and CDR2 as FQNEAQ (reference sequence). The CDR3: CASSFSRGLEQFF. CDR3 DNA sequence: TGTGCCAGCAGCTTTAGCCGGGGACTGGAGCAGTTCTTC.

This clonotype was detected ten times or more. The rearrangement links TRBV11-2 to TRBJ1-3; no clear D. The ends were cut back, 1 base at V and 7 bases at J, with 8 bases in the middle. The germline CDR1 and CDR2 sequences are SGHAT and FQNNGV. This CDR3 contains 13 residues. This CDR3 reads CASSLGGMNTIYF. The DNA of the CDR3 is TGTGCCAGCAGCTTAGGAGGGATGAACACCATATATTTT.

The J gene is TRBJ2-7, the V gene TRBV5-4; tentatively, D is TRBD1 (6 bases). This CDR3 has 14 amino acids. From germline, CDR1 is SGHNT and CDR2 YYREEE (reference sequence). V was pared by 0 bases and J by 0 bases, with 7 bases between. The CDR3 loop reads CASSLVQGSYEQYF. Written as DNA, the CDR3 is TGTGCCAGCAGCTTGGTACAGGGCTCCTACGAGCAGTACTTC.

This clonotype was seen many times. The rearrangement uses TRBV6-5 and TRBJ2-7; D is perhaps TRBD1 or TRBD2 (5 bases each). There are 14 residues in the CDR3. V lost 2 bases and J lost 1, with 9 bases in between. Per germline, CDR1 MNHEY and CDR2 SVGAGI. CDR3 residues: CASSYRDGSYEQYF. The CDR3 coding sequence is TGTGCCAGCAGTTACCGGGACGGTTCCTACGAGCAGTACTTC.

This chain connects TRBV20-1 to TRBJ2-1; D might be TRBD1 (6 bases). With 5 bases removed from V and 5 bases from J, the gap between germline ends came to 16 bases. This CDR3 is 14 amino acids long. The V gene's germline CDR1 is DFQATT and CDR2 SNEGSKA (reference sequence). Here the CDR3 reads CSAQGTQKNNEQFF. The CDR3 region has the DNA TGCAGTGCTCAGGGGACCCAGAAGAACAATGAGCAGTTCTTC.

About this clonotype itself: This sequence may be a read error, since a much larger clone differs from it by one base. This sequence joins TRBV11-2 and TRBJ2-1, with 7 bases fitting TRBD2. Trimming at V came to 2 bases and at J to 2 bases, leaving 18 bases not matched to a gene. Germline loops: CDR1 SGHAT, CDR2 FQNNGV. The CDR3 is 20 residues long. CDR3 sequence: CASSLMPLGSKRDAYNEQFF. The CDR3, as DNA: TGTGCCAGCAGCTTAATGCCTCTCGGCTCTAAGCGGGACGCCTACAATGAGCAGTTCTTC.

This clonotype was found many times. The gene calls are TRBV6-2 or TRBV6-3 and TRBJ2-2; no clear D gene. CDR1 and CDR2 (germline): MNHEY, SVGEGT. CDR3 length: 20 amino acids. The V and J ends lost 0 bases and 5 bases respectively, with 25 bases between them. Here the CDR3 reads CASSYSPSFTWQLRTGELFF. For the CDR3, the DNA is TGTGCCAGCAGTTACTCGCCTTCATTTACCTGGCAGCTTCGGACCGGGGAGCTGTTTTTT.